This T cell receptor (beta chain) emerged from a study of cytomegalovirus exposure and HLA in healthy donors. The study, taken as a whole, reports: Among the CMV-associated chains, a few were confirmed in vitro as specific for CMV antigens. Most TCR sequences were seen very rarely across donors, but some public TCRs occurred in many.

TCRdb keeps only in-frame clones here, not all; method: immunoSEQ multiplex PCR. The sample carries tens of thousands of clones, 94% recorded once. CDR1 is MNHEY, CDR2 SMNVEV, per germline (reference sequence). Trimming at V came to 5 bases and at J to 6 bases, leaving 7 bases not matched to a gene. The CDR3 is made up of 16 amino acids. In regard to this clone: As yet, its antigen is unknown.

This receptor was identified in a woman younger than 35 in good health and CMV-seropositive. Source material: PBMCs. The chain employs TRBV27 and TRBJ2-5; TRBD2 aligns across 15 bases. CDR3 nucleotide sequence: TGTGCCAGCAGTATTGGACTAGCGGGGGGGCCGCAGACCCAGTACTTC. Translating gives CASSIGLAGGPQTQYF.